This T cell receptor beta chain appears in the sequencing data of a study of CD8 T cells in ankylosing spondylitis. TCRdb recomputed calls from the 5' RACE reads with MiXCR, one row per CDR3 protein. The sample lists about 350,000 distinct CDR3 sequences; 20% were seen once. This clonotype has a handful of counts. The CDR3 extends over 15 amino acids. Germline CDR1 and CDR2: DFQATT and SNEGSKA (reference sequence). J was trimmed by 6 bases and V by 0 bases; bases with no gene match: 10. The origin of this receptor is a male donor with ankylosing spondylitis or in good health (not recorded which). The sequencing input was blood, either unsorted or a sorted T cell fraction (not recorded which). The V and J genes are TRBV20-1 and TRBJ2-7; 8 bases are a match to TRBD1. CDR3 loop: CSAREIGTGSTEQYF. In nucleotides, the CDR3 is TGCAGTGCTAGAGAGATCGGGACAGGATCTACCGAGCAGTACTTC.